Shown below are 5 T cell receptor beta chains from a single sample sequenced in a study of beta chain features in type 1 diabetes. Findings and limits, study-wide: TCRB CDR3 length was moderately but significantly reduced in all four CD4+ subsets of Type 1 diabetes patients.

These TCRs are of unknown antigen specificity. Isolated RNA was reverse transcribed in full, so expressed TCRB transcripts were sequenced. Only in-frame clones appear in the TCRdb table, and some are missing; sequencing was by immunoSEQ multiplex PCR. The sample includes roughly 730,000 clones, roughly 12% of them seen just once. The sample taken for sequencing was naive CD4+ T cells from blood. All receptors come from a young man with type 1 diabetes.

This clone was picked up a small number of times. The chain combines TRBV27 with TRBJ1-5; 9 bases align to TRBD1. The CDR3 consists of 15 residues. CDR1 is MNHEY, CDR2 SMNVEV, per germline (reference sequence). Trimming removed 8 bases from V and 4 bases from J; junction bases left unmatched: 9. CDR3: CASGDGQGRNQPQHF. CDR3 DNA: TGTGCCAGCGGGGATGGACAGGGGCGAAATCAGCCCCAGCATTTT.

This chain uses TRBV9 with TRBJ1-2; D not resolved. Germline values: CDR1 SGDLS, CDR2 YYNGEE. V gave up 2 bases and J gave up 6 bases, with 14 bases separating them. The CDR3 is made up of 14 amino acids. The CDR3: CASSVEELSDGYTF. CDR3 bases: TGTGCCAGCAGCGTGGAAGAGCTCTCGGATGGCTACACCTTC.

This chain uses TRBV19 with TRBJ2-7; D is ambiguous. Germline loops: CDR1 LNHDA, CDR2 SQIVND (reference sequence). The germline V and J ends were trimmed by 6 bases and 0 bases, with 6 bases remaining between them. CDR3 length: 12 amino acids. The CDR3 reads CASRPNSYEQYF. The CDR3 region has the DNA TGTGCCAGTAGACCGAACTCCTACGAGCAGTACTTC.

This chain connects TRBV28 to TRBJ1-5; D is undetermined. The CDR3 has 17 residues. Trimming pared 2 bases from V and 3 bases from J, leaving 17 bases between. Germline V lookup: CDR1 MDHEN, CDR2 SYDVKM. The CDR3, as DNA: TGTGCCAGCAGTTTAAACCGTTGGGCACCAGCCAATCAGCCCCAGCATTTT. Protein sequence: CASSLNRWAPANQPQHF.

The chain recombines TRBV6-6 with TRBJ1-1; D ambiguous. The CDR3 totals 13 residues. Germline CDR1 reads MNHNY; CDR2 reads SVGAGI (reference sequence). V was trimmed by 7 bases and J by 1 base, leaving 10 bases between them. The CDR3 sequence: CASIFGQNTEAFF. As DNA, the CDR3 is TGTGCCAGCATCTTTGGGCAGAACACTGAAGCTTTCTTT.